The 16 T cell receptor beta chains below all came from one sample that was sequenced in a study of blood T cell repertoires in COVID-19. Libraries were prepared by immunoSEQ multiplex PCR; TCRdb keeps only in-frame clonotypes and omits some of them. This sample has 80,000 or so clones, with around 90% found just once. Sequencing used peripheral blood. These receptors were taken from a man aged 45 to 65 with acute or convalescent COVID-19.

The V gene is TRBV5-6, the J gene TRBJ1-2, with 7 bases fitting TRBD1. CDR3 size: 11 residues. The J segment lost 12 bases and the V segment lost 4 bases, leaving 6 bases of the junction unmatched. CDR1 and CDR2 (germline): SGHDT, YYEEEE. DNA for the CDR3: TGTGCCAGCAGCCTCGACAGGGCCCACACCTTC. This gives the protein CASSLDRAHTF. Complete variable domain (other parts from reference TRBV5-6 and TRBJ1-2): DAGVTQSPTHLIKTRGQQVTLRCSPKSGHDTVSWYQQALGQGPQFIFQYYEEEERQRGNFPDRFSGHQFPNYSSELNVNALLLGDSALYLCASSLDRAHTFGSGTRLTVV.

The V and J genes are TRBV7-8 and TRBJ1-2; D is possibly TRBD1 (5 bases). Germline V CDR1 and CDR2: SGHVS, FQNEAQ. V shed 1 base and J shed 8 bases, with 14 bases lying between them. The CDR3 has 14 residues. The CDR3 spells CASSLVSVGEGYTF. The CDR3 DNA sequence: TGTGCCAGCAGCTTAGTTTCGGTAGGGGAAGGCTACACCTTC.

This clone was observed a single time. The chain is built from TRBV3-1 (or the pseudogene TRBV3-2) and TRBJ1-1; D may be TRBD1 (6 bases). Looked up from germline, CDR1 is LGHDT and CDR2 is YNNKEL (reference sequence). Trimming left V 1 base short and J 6 bases short, with 21 bases between. The CDR3 length is 17 residues. The CDR3 DNA reads TGTGCCAGCAGCCAAGGCTTGCAGAGACAGGTAAGCCCTGAAGCTTTCTTT. This encodes CASSQGLQRQVSPEAFF.

The chain is built from TRBV29-1 and TRBJ1-3, with D possibly TRBD1 on 6 matching bases. Germline CDR1 and CDR2: SQVTM and ANQGSEA. V was cut by 0 bases and J by 0 bases, with 12 bases left in between. The CDR3 sequence is 16 residues long. The CDR3 loop is CSVEDRGGPSGNTIYF. The CDR3 DNA sequence: TGCAGCGTTGAAGATCGGGGGGGGCCCTCTGGAAACACCATATATTTT.

This clone has just a few counts. This chain joins TRBV19 and TRBJ1-6; possibly TRBD1 for D (6 bases). CDR1 LNHDA and CDR2 SQIVND come from the germline V gene (reference sequence). Trimming removed 4 bases at V and 7 bases at J, with 11 bases between. CDR3 size: 14 residues. The CDR3 nucleotides read TGTGCCAGTAGTACCGGACAGTTAAATTCACCCCTCCACTTT. Amino acid sequence: CASSTGQLNSPLHF.

This clone appeared a few times. The J gene is TRBJ2-7, the V gene TRBV7-2; 7 bases are shared with TRBD1. Trimming took 1 base from V and 2 from J; bases not matched to a gene: 2. This CDR3 has 14 amino acids. Germline V gives CDR1 SGHTA, CDR2 FQGNSA. The CDR3 sequence: CASSLGTGPYEQYF. Here the CDR3 DNA reads TGTGCCAGCAGCTTAGGGACAGGACCCTACGAGCAGTACTTC.

This clone was found once. This chain connects TRBV19 to TRBJ1-1; 8 bases align to TRBD1. V was pared by 7 bases and J by 4 bases, with 5 bases of the junction left unmatched. Germline CDR1 LNHDA, CDR2 SQIVND (reference sequence). CDR3 size: 13 residues. CDR3 region: CASTQQGGTEAFF. The DNA for the CDR3 is TGTGCCAGTACCCAACAGGGGGGCACTGAAGCTTTCTTT.

V usage is TRBV7-2 and J usage is TRBJ2-5, with 11 bases lining up with TRBD2. Per the germline V gene, CDR1 is SGHTA and CDR2 is FQGNSA. The CDR3 runs 14 residues. V shed 5 bases and J 5 bases; nucleotides not matched to a gene: 4. The CDR3 here is CASSGSGGAETQYF. The CDR3 coding sequence is TGTGCCAGCAGCGGTAGCGGGGGGGCGGAGACCCAGTACTTC.

The J gene is TRBJ2-1, the V gene TRBV7-9; D gene unclear. This CDR3 contains 11 residues. The V gene lost 3 bases and the J gene lost 11 bases, with 8 bases spanning the gap. The germline V gene encodes CDR1 SEHNR and CDR2 FQNEAQ (reference sequence). The DNA of the CDR3 is TGTGCCAGCAGCTTCCAGGCCAAGCAGTTCTTC. It is translated as CASSFQAKQFF.

V gene TRBV28 combines with J gene TRBJ2-1; D remains ambiguous. V was pared by 11 bases and J by 10 bases, with 33 bases between. There are 17 residues in the CDR3. The germline V gene encodes CDR1 MDHEN and CDR2 SYDVKM. In DNA form, the CDR3 reads TGTGCCTCCAACCCCAGGCCCTATGTGGCCCCCGCAGGAGAGCAGTTCTTC. Encoded protein: CASNPRPYVAPAGEQFF.

The CDR3 DNA reads TGTGCCAGCAGCTTAGCAGGGGGCCCCGGGGAGCTGTTTTTT. It is translated as CASSLAGGPGELFF. This sequence joins TRBV7-9 and TRBJ2-2; 7 positions agree with TRBD1. V lost 0 bases, J lost 6 bases, and 1 base stayed unmatched. The germline V gene has CDR1 SEHNR and CDR2 FQNEAQ (reference sequence). This CDR3 spans 14 amino acids.

The J gene is TRBJ2-2, the V gene TRBV18; 8 positions match TRBD1. Germline CDR1 is KGHSH and CDR2 is LQKENI. The V segment lost 6 bases and the J segment 1 base; nucleotides outside the gene matches: 13. CDR3 size: 18 residues. The CDR3: CASSPAGPGTGNTGELFF. The CDR3 bases are TGTGCCAGCTCGCCTGCGGGCCCCGGGACAGGGAACACCGGGGAGCTGTTTTTT.

The rearrangement joins TRBV27 to TRBJ2-1; the match to TRBD2 covers 12 bases. The CDR3 length is 17 residues. The junction had 12 bases not matched to a gene; V was cut back by 3 bases and J by 9 bases. The germline V gene has CDR1 MNHEY and CDR2 SMNVEV (reference sequence). The CDR3, as DNA: TGTGCCAGCAGTTTGAGGTGGCTAGCGGGGGGGACGGGTGAGCAGTTCTTC. This gives the protein CASSLRWLAGGTGEQFF.

The chain employs TRBV11-1 and TRBJ1-2; 8 positions agree with TRBD1. This CDR3 has 13 amino acids. The junction had 6 bases not matched to a gene; V was cut back by 5 bases and J by 7 bases. Germline CDR1 is SGHAT and CDR2 is FQDESV (reference sequence). The CDR3 nucleotides are TGTGCCAGCAGCCCCTTCACAGGGGGTGGCTACACCTTC. This sequence encodes CASSPFTGGGYTF.

The chain uses TRBV21-1 and TRBJ2-7; the DNA was not compared with TRBD2, the D call given in the table. TRBV21-1 counts as a pseudogene. This CDR3 is 23 amino acids long. The CDR3 sequence is CASSKKARELGLSNPPLGYEQYV. The CDR3 DNA follows: TGTGCCAGCAGCAAAAAGGCCCGGGAGTTGGGACTTAGTAATCCTCCGCTGGGGTACGAGCAGTACGTC.

The chain has TRBV4-3 and TRBJ2-3; 8 bases map to TRBD2. V lost 0 bases, J lost 6 bases, and 5 bases stayed unmatched. The CDR3 is 15 amino acids. Per the germline V gene, CDR1 is LGHNA and CDR2 is YSLEER. CDR3 loop: CASSQDYGGEDTQYF. Written as DNA, the CDR3 is TGCGCCAGCAGCCAAGATTACGGGGGGGAGGATACGCAGTATTTT.